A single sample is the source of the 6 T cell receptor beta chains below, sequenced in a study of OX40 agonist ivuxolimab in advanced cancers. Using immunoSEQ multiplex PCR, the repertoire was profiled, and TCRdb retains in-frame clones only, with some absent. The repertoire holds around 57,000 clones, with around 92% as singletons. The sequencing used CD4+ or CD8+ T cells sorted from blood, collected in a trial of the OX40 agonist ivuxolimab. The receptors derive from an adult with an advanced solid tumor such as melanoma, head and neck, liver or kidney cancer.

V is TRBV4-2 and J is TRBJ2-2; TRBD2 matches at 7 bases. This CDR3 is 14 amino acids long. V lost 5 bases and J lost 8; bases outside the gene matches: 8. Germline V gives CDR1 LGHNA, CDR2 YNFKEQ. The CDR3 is CASSDGRLAGELFF. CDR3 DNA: TGTGCCAGCAGCGATGGAAGACTAGCTGGGGAGCTGTTTTTT.

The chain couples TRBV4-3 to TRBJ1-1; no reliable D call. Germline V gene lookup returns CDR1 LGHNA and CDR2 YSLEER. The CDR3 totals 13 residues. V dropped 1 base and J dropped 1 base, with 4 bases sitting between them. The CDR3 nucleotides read TGCGCCAGCAGCCAAGCGAGGAACACTGAAGCTTTCTTT. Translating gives CASSQARNTEAFF.

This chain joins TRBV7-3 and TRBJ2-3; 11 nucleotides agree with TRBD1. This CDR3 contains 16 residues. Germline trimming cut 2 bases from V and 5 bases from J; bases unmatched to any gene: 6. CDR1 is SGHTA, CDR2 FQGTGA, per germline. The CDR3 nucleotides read TGTGCCAGCAGCTTACTAGGACAGGGGGCGCGAGATACGCAGTATTTT. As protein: CASSLLGQGARDTQYF.

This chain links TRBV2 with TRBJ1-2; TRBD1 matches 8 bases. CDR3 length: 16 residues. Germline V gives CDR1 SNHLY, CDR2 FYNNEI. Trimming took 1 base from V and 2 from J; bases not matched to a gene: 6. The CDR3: CASSEVQGAGNYGYTF. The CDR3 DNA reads TGTGCCAGCAGTGAAGTTCAGGGGGCGGGCAACTATGGCTACACCTTC.

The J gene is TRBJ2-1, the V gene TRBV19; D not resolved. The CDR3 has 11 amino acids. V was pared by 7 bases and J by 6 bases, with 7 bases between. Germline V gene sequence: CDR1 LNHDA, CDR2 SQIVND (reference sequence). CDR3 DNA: TGTGCCAGTACGGCTTCCAATGAGCAGTTCTTC. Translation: CASTASNEQFF. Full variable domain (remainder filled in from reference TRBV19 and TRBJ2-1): DGGITQSPKYLFRKEGQNVTLSCEQNLNHDAMYWYRQDPGQGLRLIYYSQIVNDFQKGDIAEGYSVSREKKESFPLTVTSAQKNPTAFYLCASTASNEQFFGPGTRLTVL.

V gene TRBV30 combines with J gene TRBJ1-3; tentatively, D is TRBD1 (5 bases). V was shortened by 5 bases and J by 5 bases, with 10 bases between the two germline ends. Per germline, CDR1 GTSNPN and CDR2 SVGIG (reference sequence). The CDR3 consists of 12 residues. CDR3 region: CAWAGTRNTIYF. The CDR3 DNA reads TGTGCCTGGGCCGGGACTCGAAACACCATATATTTT. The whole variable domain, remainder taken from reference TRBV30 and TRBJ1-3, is SQTIHQWPATLVQPVGSPLSLECTVEGTSNPNLYWYRQAAGRGLQLLFYSVGIGQISSEVPQNLSASRPQDRQFILSSKKLLLSDSGFYLCAWAGTRNTIYFGEGSWLTVV.